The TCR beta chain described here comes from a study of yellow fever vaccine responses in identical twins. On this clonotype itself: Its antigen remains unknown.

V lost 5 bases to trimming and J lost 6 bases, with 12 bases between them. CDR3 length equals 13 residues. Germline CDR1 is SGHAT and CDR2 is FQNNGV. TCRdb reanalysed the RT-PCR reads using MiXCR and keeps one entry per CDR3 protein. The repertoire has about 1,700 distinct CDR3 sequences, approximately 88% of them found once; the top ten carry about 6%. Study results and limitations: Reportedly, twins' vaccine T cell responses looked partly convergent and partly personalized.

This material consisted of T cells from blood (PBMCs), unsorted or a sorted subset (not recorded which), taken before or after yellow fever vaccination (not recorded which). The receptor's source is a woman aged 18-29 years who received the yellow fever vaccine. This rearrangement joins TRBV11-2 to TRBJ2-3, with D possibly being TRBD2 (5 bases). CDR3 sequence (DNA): TGTGCCAGCAGCATACAACGCGGGGATACGCAGTATTTT. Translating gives CASSIQRGDTQYF. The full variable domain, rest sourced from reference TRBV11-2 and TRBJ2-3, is EAGVAQSPRYKIIEKRQSVAFWCNPISGHATLYWYQQILGQGPKLLIQFQNNGVVDDSQLPKDRFSAERLKGVDSTLKIQPAKLEDSAVYLCASSIQRGDTQYFGPGTRLTVL.